A selection of T cell receptor beta chains follows, all from one sample in a study of T cell responses to AZD1222 COVID-19 vaccine. This table comes from immunoSEQ multiplex PCR, and its TCRdb copy is limited to in-frame clones, with some not included. Of around 210,000 clones in the sample, approximately 94% were seen once. The sample in question was peripheral blood, obtained 28 days after the second dose of the MenACWY control vaccine. The origin of the receptors is an adult who received the MenACWY meningococcal vaccine as a control. Each CDR3 is given with its conserved first and last residue. The D gene is left open where the match is weak. The listing skips clone size in some rows; elsewhere it reads once, few, many or a size class.

D gene	V gene	J gene	CDR3 length	clone size	CDR3 protein	CDR3 DNA
.	TRBV9	TRBJ1-4	17	.	CASSVAGGHTTNEKLFF	TGTGCCAGCAGCGTAGCCGGGGGCCATACAACTAATGAAAAACTGTTTTTT
.	TRBV7-9	TRBJ2-3	13	.	CASSPGVTDTQYF	TGTGCCAGCAGCCCAGGAGTGACAGATACGCAGTATTTT
.	TRBV18	TRBJ2-5	13	.	CASSPPRGETQYF	TGTGCCAGCTCACCACCGAGGGGGGAGACCCAGTACTTC
.	TRBV28	TRBJ1-2	14	.	CASSSSGGHYGYTF	TGTGCCAGCAGTTCCTCGGGGGGACACTATGGCTACACCTTC
.	TRBV19	TRBJ1-1	14	.	CASMGSGGNTEAFF	TGTGCCAGTATGGGCAGTGGGGGGAACACTGAAGCTTTCTTT
.	TRBV5-6	TRBJ1-3	17	.	CASSFRYRRGAGNTIYF	TGTGCCAGCAGCTTCCGGTATAGGAGGGGAGCTGGAAACACCATATATTTT
TRBD2	TRBV5-6	TRBJ2-7	14	.	CASSLLAGINEQYF	TGTGCCAGCAGCCTGCTAGCGGGAATCAACGAGCAGTACTTC
.	TRBV6-1	TRBJ1-1	14	.	CASSESDGNLEAFF	TGTGCCAGCAGTGAAAGCGACGGGAACCTTGAAGCTTTCTTT
.	TRBV7-2	TRBJ1-5	17	.	CASSLFSGTGSNQPQHF	TGTGCCAGCAGCTTATTCTCCGGGACCGGGAGCAATCAGCCCCAGCATTTT
TRBD2	TRBV5-4	TRBJ2-7	15	.	CASSFLAGGPNEQYF	TGTGCCAGCAGCTTTCTTGCGGGGGGGCCAAACGAGCAGTACTTC
TRBD1	TRBV2	TRBJ1-5	14	.	CASSEEQGHQPQHF	TGTGCCAGCAGTGAGGAACAGGGGCATCAGCCCCAGCATTTT
.	TRBV27	TRBJ2-3	12	.	CASSPGTDTQYF	TGTGCCAGCAGTCCCGGCACAGATACGCAGTATTTT
.	TRBV6-1	TRBJ1-2	13	.	CASSDWDTYGYTF	TGTGCCAGCAGTGATTGGGACACCTATGGCTACACCTTC
TRBD1	TRBV5-1	TRBJ1-1	17	.	CASSVDGTGYMNTEAFF	TGCGCCAGCAGCGTGGACGGGACAGGTTACATGAACACTGAAGCTTTCTTT
.	TRBV15	TRBJ2-3	16	.	CATSRDTAGWTDTQYF	TGTGCCACCAGCAGAGATACGGCAGGGTGGACAGATACGCAGTATTTT
.	TRBV19	TRBJ1-1	13	.	CASTTLTQDEAFF	TGTGCCAGTACCACACTTACACAGGATGAAGCTTTCTTT
.	TRBV29-1	TRBJ2-7	12	.	CSVQEVGYEQYF	TGCAGCGTTCAGGAGGTCGGTTACGAGCAGTACTTC
TRBD2	TRBV5-1	TRBJ2-7	16	.	CASSSVVAGGTYEQYF	TGCGCCAGCAGCTCCGTTGTAGCGGGAGGTACCTACGAGCAGTACTTC
TRBD2	TRBV20-1	TRBJ2-7	14	.	CSASLTSGPGEQYF	TGCAGTGCAAGTCTGACTAGCGGCCCGGGCGAGCAGTACTTC
TRBD1	TRBV18	TRBJ1-5	15	.	CASSPTGTEAQPQHF	TGTGCCAGCTCACCTACCGGGACAGAAGCCCAGCCCCAGCATTTT
.	TRBV4-3	TRBJ2-5	15	.	CASSQDLDDRETQYF	TGCGCCAGCAGCCAAGATCTTGACGATAGGGAGACCCAGTACTTC
.	TRBV27	TRBJ1-5	13	.	CASSFGGNQPQHF	TGTGCCAGCAGTTTCGGCGGCAATCAGCCCCAGCATTTT
.	TRBV27	TRBJ2-2	11	.	CASTNTGELFF	TGTGCCAGCACCAACACCGGGGAGCTGTTTTTT
.	TRBV3-1/TRBV3-2	TRBJ2-5	14	.	CASRPRESSKTQYF	TGTGCCAGCAGACCACGGGAGTCCTCCAAGACCCAGTACTTC
TRBD1	TRBV28	TRBJ1-5	16	.	CASTSTRTGTNQPQHF	TGTGCCAGCACTTCAACCCGGACAGGGACTAATCAGCCCCAGCATTTT
TRBD1	TRBV5-4	TRBJ2-1	17	.	CASSPGPGTGLYNEQFF	TGTGCCAGCAGCCCCGGCCCCGGGACAGGGCTCTACAATGAGCAGTTCTTC
TRBD2	TRBV10-3	TRBJ2-1	13	.	CATMPGGEGEQFF	TGTGCCACCATGCCGGGGGGAGAGGGTGAGCAGTTCTTC
TRBD2	TRBV7-9	TRBJ2-1	16	.	CASSPKGLASYNEQFF	TGTGCCAGCAGCCCCAAGGGACTAGCTTCCTACAATGAGCAGTTCTTC
TRBD1	TRBV5-1	TRBJ2-5	14	once	CASSSKDREETQYF	TGCGCCAGCAGCTCGAAGGACAGGGAAGAGACCCAGTACTTC
.	TRBV14	TRBJ2-3	14	.	CASSQWGGTDTQYF	TGTGCCAGCAGCCAGTGGGGGGGCACAGATACGCAGTATTTT
TRBD1	TRBV12-3/TRBV12-4	TRBJ1-2	13	.	CASSQTGDYGYTF	TGTGCCAGCAGTCAGACAGGGGACTATGGCTACACCTTC
TRBD1	TRBV7-2	TRBJ1-1	15	.	CASSRRQGGYTEAFF	TGTGCCAGCAGCAGACGACAGGGTGGGTACACTGAAGCTTTCTTT
.	TRBV28	TRBJ2-7	14	once	CASSTSTGVYEQYF	.
TRBD2	TRBV5-1	TRBJ2-1	15	.	CASSSGLAVYNEQFF	TGCGCCAGCAGCTCGGGACTAGCTGTCTACAATGAGCAGTTCTTC
.	TRBV12-3/TRBV12-4	TRBJ1-1	13	.	CASSQKGNTEAFF	TGTGCCAGCAGTCAAAAGGGGAACACTGAAGCTTTCTTT
TRBD1	TRBV2	TRBJ2-1	14	.	CASSEATGGNEQFF	TGTGCCAGCAGTGAAGCAACAGGGGGAAATGAGCAGTTCTTC
TRBD1	TRBV7-3	TRBJ2-7	13	.	CASSRGQGYEQYF	TGTGCCAGCAGCAGGGGACAGGGGTACGAGCAGTACTTC
.	TRBV25-1	TRBJ2-2	14	.	CASRSGTDTGELFF	TGTGCCAGCAGGTCAGGGACGGACACCGGGGAGCTGTTTTTT
TRBD1	TRBV28	TRBJ1-5	14	.	CASSLQQGSQPQHF	TGTGCCAGCAGTCTCCAACAGGGGAGCCAGCCCCAGCATTTT
.	TRBV7-9	TRBJ1-1	14	.	CASSLGKGNTEAFF	TGTGCCAGCAGCCTAGGGAAGGGGAACACTGAAGCTTTCTTT
.	TRBV27	TRBJ1-3	15	.	CASSPSWPSGNTIYF	TGTGCCAGCAGCCCCTCGTGGCCCTCTGGAAACACCATATATTTT
TRBD2	TRBV6-6	TRBJ2-3	17	.	CASSQSGSGRAPDTQYF	TGTGCCAGCAGTCAAAGCGGGAGCGGGAGGGCCCCAGATACGCAGTATTTT
TRBD1	TRBV18	TRBJ2-7	14	.	CASSSGQGSYEQYF	TGTGCCAGCTCATCCGGACAGGGCAGCTACGAGCAGTACTTC
TRBD2	TRBV9	TRBJ2-5	14	once	CASSPGAGVETQYF	TGTGCCAGCAGCCCCGGCGCGGGGGTAGAGACCCAGTACTTC
.	TRBV24-1	TRBJ2-3	12	.	CATSDPSDTQYF	TGTGCCACCAGTGATCCTTCAGATACGCAGTATTTT
.	TRBV9	TRBJ2-2	15	.	CATGPGLSPTGELFF	TGTGCCACAGGGCCCGGACTCTCTCCCACCGGGGAGCTGTTTTTT
.	TRBV19	TRBJ1-1	13	once	CASSLDTDTEAFF	TGTGCCAGTAGTCTGGACACGGACACTGAAGCTTTCTTT
.	TRBV6-5	TRBJ1-2	10	.	CASSYVGYTF	TGTGCCAGCAGTTACGTTGGCTACACCTTC
TRBD1	TRBV2	TRBJ1-6	14	.	CASRQGAGNSPLHF	TGTGCCAGCAGGCAGGGGGCAGGGAATTCACCCCTCCACTTT
.	TRBV7-9	TRBJ1-2	15	.	CASSFGGSSNYGYTF	TGTGCCAGCAGCTTTGGGGGCAGCAGCAACTATGGCTACACCTTC
TRBD1	TRBV18	TRBJ1-5	16	.	CASSRTQGGANQPQHF	TGTGCCAGCTCACGGACCCAGGGGGGTGCCAATCAGCCCCAGCATTTT
TRBD2	TRBV6-4	TRBJ2-3	14	.	CASSIGTSGDTQYF	TGTGCCAGCAGTATCGGGACTAGCGGAGATACGCAGTATTTT
TRBD2	TRBV5-4	TRBJ2-2	18	once	CASTSIRAGVIRTGELFF	TGTGCCAGCACCTCGATACGAGCGGGGGTGATCAGGACCGGGGAGCTGTTTTTT
TRBD2	TRBV30	TRBJ2-1	16	.	CAGGTSGARSYNEQFF	TGTGCCGGCGGGACTAGCGGGGCGCGATCCTACAATGAGCAGTTCTTC